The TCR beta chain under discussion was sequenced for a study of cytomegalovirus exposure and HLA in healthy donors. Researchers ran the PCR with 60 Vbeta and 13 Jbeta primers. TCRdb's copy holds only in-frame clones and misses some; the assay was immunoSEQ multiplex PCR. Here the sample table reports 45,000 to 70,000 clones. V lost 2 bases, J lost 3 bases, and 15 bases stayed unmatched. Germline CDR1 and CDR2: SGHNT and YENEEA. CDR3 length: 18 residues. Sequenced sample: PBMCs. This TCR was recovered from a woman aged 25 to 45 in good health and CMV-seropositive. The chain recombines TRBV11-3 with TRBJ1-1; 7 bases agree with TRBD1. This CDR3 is CASSLKWRRPGGYTEAFF. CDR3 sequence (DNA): TGTGCCAGCAGCTTAAAATGGCGCCGTCCAGGGGGGTACACTGAAGCTTTCTTT.